This T cell receptor beta chain was recorded in a study of CD8 T cells in Susac syndrome. Random hexamers were used to reverse transcribe an amount of about 0.45 to 1 ug RNA. immunoSEQ multiplex PCR amplified TCR beta CDR3 across 54 Vbeta, 13 Jbeta. Via MiXCR, TCRdb re-called the immunoSEQ multiplex PCR reads, giving one row per CDR3 protein. The data hold approximately 150,000 distinct CDR3 sequences, with approximately 93% observed a single time. Sequencing targeted TCR beta in T cells from blood (CD8+ and CD4+). Healthy donors matched for age and sex were used as controls. TEMRA cells were FACS-enriched, unlike CD8+ and CD4+ T cells, which were negatively isolated. With V trimmed by 0 bases and J by 0 bases, 1 base remained unmatched. CDR1 and CDR2 from the germline V gene are SEHNR and FQNEAQ (reference sequence). This CDR3 has 15 residues.

The chain employs TRBV7-9 and TRBJ1-1; 7 bases are shared with TRBD1. The material sequenced was CD4+ T cells from PBMCs. This TCR derives from a human donor in good health. The CDR3 spells CASSLAQGVNTEAFF. The CDR3 region has the DNA TGTGCCAGCAGCTTAGCGCAGGGGGTGAACACTGAAGCTTTCTTT. The complete variable domain, with remaining parts taken from reference TRBV7-9 and TRBJ1-1, reads DTGVSQNPRHKITKRGQNVTFRCDPISEHNRLYWYRQTLGQGPEFLTYFQNEAQLEKSRLLSDRFSAERPKGSFSTLEIQRTEQGDSAMYLCASSLAQGVNTEAFFGQGTRLTVV.